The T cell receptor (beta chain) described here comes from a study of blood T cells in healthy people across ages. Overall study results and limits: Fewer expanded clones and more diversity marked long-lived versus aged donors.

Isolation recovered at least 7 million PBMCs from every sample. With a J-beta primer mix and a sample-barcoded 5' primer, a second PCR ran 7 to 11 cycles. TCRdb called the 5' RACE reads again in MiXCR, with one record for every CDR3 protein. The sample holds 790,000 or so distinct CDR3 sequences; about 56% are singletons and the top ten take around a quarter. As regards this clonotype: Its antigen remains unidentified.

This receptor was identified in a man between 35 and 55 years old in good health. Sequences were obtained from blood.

CDR3 coding DNA: TGCAGTGCTAGAGGGATGGGGAATGAGCAGTTCTTC. Translation: CSARGMGNEQFF. The rearrangement joins TRBV20-1 to TRBJ2-1; D uncertain. Germline CDR1 is DFQATT and CDR2 is SNEGSKA (reference sequence). The germline V and J ends were trimmed by 1 base and 7 bases, with 8 bases remaining between them. The CDR3 is made up of 12 amino acids.